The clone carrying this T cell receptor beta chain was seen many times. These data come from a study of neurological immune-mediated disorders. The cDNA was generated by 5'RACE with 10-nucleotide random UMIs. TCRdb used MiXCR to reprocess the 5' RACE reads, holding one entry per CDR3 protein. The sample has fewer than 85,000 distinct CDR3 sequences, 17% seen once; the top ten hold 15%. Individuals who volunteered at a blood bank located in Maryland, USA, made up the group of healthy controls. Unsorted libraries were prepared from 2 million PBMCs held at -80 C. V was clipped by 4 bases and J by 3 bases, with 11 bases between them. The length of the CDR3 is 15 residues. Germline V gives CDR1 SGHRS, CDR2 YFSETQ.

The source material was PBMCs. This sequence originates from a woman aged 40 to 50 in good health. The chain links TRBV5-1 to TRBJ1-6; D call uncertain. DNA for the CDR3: TGCGCCAGCAGCCCACGGGCAGGCTATAATTCACCCCTCCACTTT. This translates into CASSPRAGYNSPLHF.